This record concerns one T cell receptor beta chain sequence. What antigen it recognizes has not been identified. No clone much larger than this one lies a single base away; base qualities are absent. The CDR3 covers 13 residues, taking in both the cysteine and the phenylalanine. CDR3 DNA only is kept here, 39 bases in frame from base 1. The CDR1 and CDR2 encoded by the germline V gene are SGHVS and FQNEAQ. The V and J ends are trimmed by 5 bases and 6 bases, leaving 12 bases between them. The label giving this sample's time point can be read as: about 28 days (+/-7) after the second vaccine dose. AZD1222 recipients with second doses at about 4 weeks or about 12 weeks were pooled, because spike-specific TCR depth and breadth did not differ between schedules. Samples from vaccinated people were obtained from the UK trials COV001 and COV002, which included a single-blind randomized controlled phase 2/3 trial of AZD1222 (ChAdOx1 nCoV-19) in healthy adults. For TCRbeta chain sequencing, PBMC samples from trial participants were taken at day 0 and at day 28 after the second dose.

The data derive from a study of T cell responses to AZD1222 COVID-19 vaccine (dated by TCRdb to about 2021). In terms of the full investigation: A total of 230 to 250 trial participants underwent TCR sequencing, of whom about 210 had received two doses of AZD1222 and about 26 had received two doses of the MenACWY control vaccine. Trial participants were enrolled into age subgroups of 18-55, 56-69 and 70-plus years, which contained roughly 140, 27 and 60 TCR-sequenced participants, respectively.

Results the study describes overall, beyond this receptor: The whole spike protein was spanned by vaccine-associated CD4 TCRs, and dominant responses were seen in regions 160-218 and 743-854. After two AZD1222 doses, both the breadth and the depth of spike-specific TCRs were significantly higher than at day 0 and than in MenACWY recipients. Nearly half of unique spike-specific TCRs reportedly recognized epitopes outside regions mutated in the B.1.351 and B.1.1.7 variants. Conclusions about previously exposed vaccinees were limited because only six or seven AZD1222 recipients were SARS-CoV-2 seropositive at baseline. Because no samples from the day 14 peak response were available, repertoires could be characterized only after the peak T cell response. In the small 56-69-year group, the increase in depth fell short of significance, most likely because of low power. Most participants were white British and females outnumbered males, and the authors suggested that clonal diversity may have been underestimated.

The CDR3 regions of human TCRbeta chains were analyzed by immunosequencing. For the original study's pipeline: Repertoire TCRs were checked for matches against a reference library of SARS-CoV-2-specific TCRs that had been generated using the MIRA antigen-specificity platform. Breadth was defined as the fraction of unique TCRs that were SARS-CoV-2-associated. Depth was defined as the fraction of total T cells that were SARS-CoV-2-associated. Using the MIRA data, each spike-specific TCR was mapped to the spike region that the TCR reacts to and placed in a CD4 or CD8 class. Log10-transformed breadth and depth values were compared by one-way ANOVA with Sidak's multiple comparisons tests. As stored in TCRdb, this immuneACCESS dataset retains in-frame rearrangements with V and J assigned. A fraction of the clones does not appear; measured against another copy, unresolved V genes explain less than half of the discrepancy, and the remainder lacks a known reason. That table is the source of V, J and clone size, and D and trimming were worked out from the DNA. Recorded for this sample are more than 100,000 clones; about 92% of them occurred a single time. More than 7% of the sample goes to the ten largest clones.

In this chain, TRBV7-8 is recombined with TRBJ2-3; the D gene is unclear. The TCR sequence derives from an adult who received the AZD1222 COVID-19 vaccine. The source material was peripheral blood, sampled 28 days after the second AZD1222 dose. The CDR3 has the sequence CASSPLDLDTQYF. The sequenced DNA is TGTGCCAGCAGCCCATTGGACCTGGATACGCAGTATTTT.